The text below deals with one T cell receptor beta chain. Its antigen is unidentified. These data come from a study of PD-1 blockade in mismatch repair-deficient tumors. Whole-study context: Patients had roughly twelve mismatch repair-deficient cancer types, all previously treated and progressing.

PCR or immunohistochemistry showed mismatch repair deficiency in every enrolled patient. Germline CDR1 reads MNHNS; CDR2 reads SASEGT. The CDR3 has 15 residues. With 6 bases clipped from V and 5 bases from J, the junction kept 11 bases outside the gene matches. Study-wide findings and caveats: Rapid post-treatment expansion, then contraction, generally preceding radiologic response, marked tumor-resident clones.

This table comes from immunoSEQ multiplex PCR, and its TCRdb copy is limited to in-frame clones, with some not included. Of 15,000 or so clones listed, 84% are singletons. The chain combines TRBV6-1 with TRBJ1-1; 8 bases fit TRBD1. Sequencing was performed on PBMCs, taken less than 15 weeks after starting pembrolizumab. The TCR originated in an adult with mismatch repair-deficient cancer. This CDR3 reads CASRDGQGLGTEAFF. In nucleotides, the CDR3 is TGTGCCAGCAGGGACGGACAGGGTTTAGGGACTGAAGCTTTCTTT.